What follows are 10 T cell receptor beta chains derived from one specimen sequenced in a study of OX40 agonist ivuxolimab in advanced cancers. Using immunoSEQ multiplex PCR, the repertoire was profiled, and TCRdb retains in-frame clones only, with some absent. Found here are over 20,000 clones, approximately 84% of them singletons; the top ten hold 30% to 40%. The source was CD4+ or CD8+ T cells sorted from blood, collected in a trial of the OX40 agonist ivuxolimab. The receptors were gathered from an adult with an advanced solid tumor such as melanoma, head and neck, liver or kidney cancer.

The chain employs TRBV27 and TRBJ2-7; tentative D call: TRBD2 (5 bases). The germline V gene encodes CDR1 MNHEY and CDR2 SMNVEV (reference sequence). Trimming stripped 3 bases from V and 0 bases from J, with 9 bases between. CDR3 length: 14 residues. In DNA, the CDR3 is TGTGCCAGCAGTTTGGGCCGGGGCTCCTACGAGCAGTACTTC. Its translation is CASSLGRGSYEQYF.

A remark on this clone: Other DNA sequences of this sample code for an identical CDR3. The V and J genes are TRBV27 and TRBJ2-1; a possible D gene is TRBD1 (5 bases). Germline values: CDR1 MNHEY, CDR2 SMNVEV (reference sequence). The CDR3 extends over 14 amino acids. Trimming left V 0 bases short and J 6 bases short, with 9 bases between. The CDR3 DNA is TGTGCCAGCAGTTTATCTGGTAGGGGCAATGAGCAGTTCTTC. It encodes CASSLSGRGNEQFF.

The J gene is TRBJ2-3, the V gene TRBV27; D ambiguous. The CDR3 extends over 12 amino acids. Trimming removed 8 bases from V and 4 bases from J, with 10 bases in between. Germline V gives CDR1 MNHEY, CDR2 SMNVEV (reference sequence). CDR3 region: CASWGLSDTQYF. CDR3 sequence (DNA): TGTGCCAGCTGGGGTCTCTCAGATACGCAGTATTTT.

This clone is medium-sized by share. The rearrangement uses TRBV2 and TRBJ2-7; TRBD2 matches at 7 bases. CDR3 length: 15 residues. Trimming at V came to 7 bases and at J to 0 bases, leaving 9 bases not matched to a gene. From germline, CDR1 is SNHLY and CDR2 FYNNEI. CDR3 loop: CASTPSGIRSYEQYF. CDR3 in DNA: TGTGCCAGCACCCCAAGCGGGATACGCTCCTACGAGCAGTACTTC.

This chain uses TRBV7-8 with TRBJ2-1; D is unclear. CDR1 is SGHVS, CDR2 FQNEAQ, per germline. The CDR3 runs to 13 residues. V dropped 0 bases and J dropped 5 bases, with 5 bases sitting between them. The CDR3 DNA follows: TGTGCCAGCAGCTTAGCGCAGCACAATGAGCAGTTCTTC. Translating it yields CASSLAQHNEQFF.

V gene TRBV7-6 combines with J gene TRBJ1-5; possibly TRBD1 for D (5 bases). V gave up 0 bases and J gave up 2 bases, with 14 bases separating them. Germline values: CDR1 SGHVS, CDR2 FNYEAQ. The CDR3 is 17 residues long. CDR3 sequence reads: CASSLARDEMGNQPQHF. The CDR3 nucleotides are TGTGCCAGCAGCTTAGCGCGGGACGAGATGGGCAATCAGCCCCAGCATTTT.

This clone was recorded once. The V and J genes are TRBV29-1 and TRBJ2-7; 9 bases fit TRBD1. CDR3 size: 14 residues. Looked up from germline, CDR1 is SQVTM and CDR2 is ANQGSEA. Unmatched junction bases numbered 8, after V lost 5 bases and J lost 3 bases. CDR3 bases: TGCAGCGTTCTAGGACAGGGGACCAACTACGAGCAGTACTTC. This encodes CSVLGQGTNYEQYF.

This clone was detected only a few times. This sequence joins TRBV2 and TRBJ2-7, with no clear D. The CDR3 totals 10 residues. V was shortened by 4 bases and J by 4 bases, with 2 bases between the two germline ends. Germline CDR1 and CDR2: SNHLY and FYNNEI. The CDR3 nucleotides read TGTGCCAGCAGTGTATACGAGCAGTACTTC. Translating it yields CASSVYEQYF.

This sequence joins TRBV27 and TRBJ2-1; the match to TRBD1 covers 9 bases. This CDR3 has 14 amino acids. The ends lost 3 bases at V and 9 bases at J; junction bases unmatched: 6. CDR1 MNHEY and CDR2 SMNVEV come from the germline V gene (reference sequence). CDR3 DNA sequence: TGTGCCAGCAGTTTGGGACAGGGTGCCGGTGAGCAGTTCTTC. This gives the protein CASSLGQGAGEQFF.

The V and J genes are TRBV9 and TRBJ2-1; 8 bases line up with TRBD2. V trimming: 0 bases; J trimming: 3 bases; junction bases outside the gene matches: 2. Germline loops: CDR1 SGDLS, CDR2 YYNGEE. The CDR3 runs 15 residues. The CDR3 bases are TGTGCCAGCAGCGTAGAAGCGGGGGACTACAATGAGCAGTTCTTC. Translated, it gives CASSVEAGDYNEQFF.